Sequencing of this T cell receptor beta chain was carried out in a study of shared clonotypes between healthy human individuals. This CDR3 spans 19 amino acids. The V end lost 1 base, the J end lost 0 bases, and 16 bases lay between the germline ends. The germline V gene encodes CDR1 KGHSH and CDR2 LQKENI. All participating donors were Caucasian adults from Nashville, Tennessee. With regard to this clone: The antigen is not known.

Sequencing was performed with immunoSEQ multiplex PCR; in TCRdb, only in-frame clones are kept and a portion is missing. The table has roughly 2.5 million clones, more than 80% seen once; the top ten hold over 0.12%. Findings of the study overall: Some naive CD4 clonotypes, roughly 5%, turned up in common across several donors. Larger richness was generally estimated for naive than memory subsets.

The specimen was naive CD4+ T cells sorted from blood. This sample's subset: CD45RA+ positively selected. This chain joins TRBV18 and TRBJ2-6, with D maybe TRBD1 (6 bases). The TCR comes from a man between 18 and 35 years old in good health. The CDR3 loop reads CASSPLPQGPFSGANVLTF. The CDR3 region has the DNA TGTGCCAGCTCACCACTCCCACAGGGACCCTTCTCTGGGGCCAACGTCCTGACTTTC. Full variable domain (outside the CDR3, taken from reference TRBV18 and TRBJ2-6): NAGVMQNPRHLVRRRGQEARLRCSPMKGHSHVYWYRQLPEEGLKFMVYLQKENIIDESGMPKERFSAEFPKEGPSILRIQQVVRGDSAAYFCASSPLPQGPFSGANVLTFGAGSRLTVL.